These T cell receptor beta chains were read from a single sample in a study of STAT5B mutations in CD4+ large granular lymphocyte leukemia. Profiled with immunoSEQ multiplex PCR; TCRdb holds only in-frame clones, not every one. The sample consists of about 30,000 clones, about 69% of them appearing once. Input material: CD4+ T cells from blood buffy coats. The receptors shown here come from a human donor in good health. Both conserved end residues are part of each CDR3. Fields, in order: CDR3 DNA, CDR3 protein, clone size, D gene, V gene, J gene. D genes are given only for firm matches. Not every row has a clone size; where given, it reads once, few, many or a size class.

CDR3nt: TGTGCCAGCAGTCCAAGGTCAAACCAAGAGACCCAGTACTTC
CDR3aa: CASSPRSNQETQYF
abundance: -
d_gene: -
v_gene: TRBV7-9
j_gene: TRBJ2-5

CDR3nt: TGTGCCAGCTCACCAGACAGGGACTATGGCTACACCTTC
CDR3aa: CASSPDRDYGYTF
abundance: -
d_gene: TRBD1
v_gene: TRBV18
j_gene: TRBJ1-2

CDR3nt: TGTGCCAGGGGGGCTAGCGGGGGGAACACCGGGGAGCTGTTTTTT
CDR3aa: CARGASGGNTGELFF
abundance: few
d_gene: TRBD2
v_gene: TRBV2
j_gene: TRBJ2-2

CDR3nt: TGTGCCAGCAGCAAATCTTCAAGGGGGGACAGGAGCTCTGGAAACACCATATATTTT
CDR3aa: CASSKSSRGDRSSGNTIYF
abundance: -
d_gene: -
v_gene: TRBV21-1
j_gene: TRBJ1-3

CDR3nt: TGTGCCACCACAAAACACACTGAAGCTTTCTTT
CDR3aa: CATTKHTEAFF
abundance: few
d_gene: -
v_gene: TRBV28
j_gene: TRBJ1-1

CDR3nt: TGTGCCAGCAGTGACACAGGGAGGCATGAGCAGTTCTTC
CDR3aa: CASSDTGRHEQFF
abundance: -
d_gene: -
v_gene: TRBV25-1
j_gene: TRBJ2-1

CDR3nt: TGTGCCAACCACATGGGACAGGTTTACGGAGATACGCAGTATTTT
CDR3aa: CANHMGQVYGDTQYF
abundance: -
d_gene: TRBD1
v_gene: TRBV2
j_gene: TRBJ2-3

CDR3nt: TGTGCCAGCAGCCAGGATTGGGGGGCCGGTCTCGAGCAGTACTTC
CDR3aa: CASSQDWGAGLEQYF
abundance: -
d_gene: -
v_gene: TRBV4-2
j_gene: TRBJ2-7

CDR3nt: TGTGCCAGCCCCACTAACCCAGATACGCAGTATTTT
CDR3aa: CASPTNPDTQYF
abundance: -
d_gene: -
v_gene: TRBV9
j_gene: TRBJ2-3

CDR3nt: TGTGCCAGCAGCCATTCCGGCAGGTTCGGCTATGGCTACACCTTC
CDR3aa: CASSHSGRFGYGYTF
abundance: -
d_gene: -
v_gene: TRBV7-9
j_gene: TRBJ1-2

CDR3nt: TGTGCCAGCAGCTTTCCGAATATTCAAGAGACCCAGTACTTC
CDR3aa: CASSFPNIQETQYF
abundance: -
d_gene: -
v_gene: TRBV7-2
j_gene: TRBJ2-5

CDR3nt: TGCGCCAGCAGCCAAGATCGCGAGCAGTACTTC
CDR3aa: CASSQDREQYF
abundance: few
d_gene: -
v_gene: TRBV4-1
j_gene: TRBJ2-7

CDR3nt: TGTGCCACCAGCAGAGGCGTTTCGCGGGGCTACAATGAGCAGTTCTTC
CDR3aa: CATSRGVSRGYNEQFF
abundance: -
d_gene: -
v_gene: TRBV15
j_gene: TRBJ2-1

CDR3nt: TGTGCCTGGAGGTCCCGGGACAGGGGGCAAGGAACTAATGAAAAACTGTTTTTT
CDR3aa: CAWRSRDRGQGTNEKLFF
abundance: -
d_gene: TRBD1
v_gene: TRBV30
j_gene: TRBJ1-4

CDR3nt: TGTGCCAGCAGCTTAATGAGCACCGGGCAGTTCTTC
CDR3aa: CASSLMSTGQFF
abundance: -
d_gene: -
v_gene: TRBV7-2
j_gene: TRBJ2-1

CDR3nt: TGTGCCAGCAGCTCCGATACTAGCGGGATGTTCAATGAGCAGTTCTTC
CDR3aa: CASSSDTSGMFNEQFF
abundance: -
d_gene: TRBD2
v_gene: TRBV7-2
j_gene: TRBJ2-1

CDR3nt: TGTGCCAGCAGCGCCGGTCCCGGGGAGCTGTTTTTT
CDR3aa: CASSAGPGELFF
abundance: few
d_gene: -
v_gene: TRBV9
j_gene: TRBJ2-2

CDR3nt: TGTGCCAGCAGAAACCCCGTTACCACTGGGGCCAACGTCCTGACTTTC
CDR3aa: CASRNPVTTGANVLTF
abundance: once
d_gene: -
v_gene: TRBV11-2
j_gene: TRBJ2-6

CDR3nt: TGTGCCAGCTCACCCTTAAAGGCTTATGGCTACACCTTC
CDR3aa: CASSPLKAYGYTF
abundance: once
d_gene: -
v_gene: TRBV18
j_gene: TRBJ1-2

CDR3nt: TGCGCCAGCAGCGAGGACACGACGTCCTACGAGCAGTACTTC
CDR3aa: CASSEDTTSYEQYF
abundance: -
d_gene: -
v_gene: TRBV5-1
j_gene: TRBJ2-7

CDR3nt: TGTGCCAGCAGTTACTCGTTCACCGCGAACACCGGGGAGCTGTTTTTT
CDR3aa: CASSYSFTANTGELFF
abundance: -
d_gene: -
v_gene: TRBV6-5
j_gene: TRBJ2-2

CDR3nt: TGTGCCAGCAGTTTATATCGGGGGGCGAGGGGATCCTACGAGCAGTACTTC
CDR3aa: CASSLYRGARGSYEQYF
abundance: -
d_gene: -
v_gene: TRBV28
j_gene: TRBJ2-7

CDR3nt: TGCGCCAGCAGCCAAGATGAGGCAACCCCGCGGGGGGCCCAGTACTTC
CDR3aa: CASSQDEATPRGAQYF
abundance: -
d_gene: TRBD2
v_gene: TRBV4-1
j_gene: TRBJ2-5